A selection of T cell receptor beta chains follows, all from one sample in a study of T cell responses to AZD1222 COVID-19 vaccine. Here immunoSEQ multiplex PCR was the method, and the copy in TCRdb shows in-frame clones only, minus some. Of 100,000 or so clones listed, approximately 89% are singletons. This material consisted of peripheral blood, taken 28 days after the second AZD1222 dose. The receptors come from an adult who received the AZD1222 COVID-19 vaccine. CDR3s include the opening cysteine and the closing phenylalanine or tryptophan. D genes are given only for firm matches. Size values are once, few and many counts, or a class for expanded clones, and some rows have none.

V	J	D	size	DNA	CDR3
TRBV6-5	TRBJ2-7	NA	NA	TGTGCCAGCAGTTACTCGCGAGGGAGCCCCTCCTACGAGCAGTACTTC	CASSYSRGSPSYEQYF
TRBV6-5	TRBJ2-7	TRBD1	NA	TGTGCCAGCACCGACAGGGCGCTATCCTACGAGCAGTACTTC	CASTDRALSYEQYF
TRBV5-4	TRBJ1-1	TRBD1	once	TGTGCCAGCAGCCCCCCCATCGCAGGGGGAAAAACTGAAGCTTTCTTT	CASSPPIAGGKTEAFF
TRBV6-5	TRBJ1-1	NA	NA	TGTGCCAGCACCTACGGGCAGGGAGGGAACACTGAAGCTTTCTTT	CASTYGQGGNTEAFF
TRBV28	TRBJ2-7	TRBD2	NA	TGTGCCAGCAGCCTAGCGGGAGAAAGGGACGAGCAGTACTTC	CASSLAGERDEQYF
TRBV24-1	TRBJ2-1	NA	NA	TGTGCCACCAGTGATTTGAGAGGGTATAATGAGCAGTTCTTC	CATSDLRGYNEQFF
TRBV7-9	TRBJ2-2	TRBD2	NA	TGTGCCAGCAGGGCGGGGGTTCAGGGCCTACTGAACACCGGGGAGCTGTTTTTT	CASRAGVQGLLNTGELFF
TRBV5-1	TRBJ2-5	NA	once	TGCGCCAGCAGCTTGGCAGGGAAAACGGAGACCCAGTACTTC	CASSLAGKTETQYF
TRBV6-5	TRBJ2-7	NA	NA	TGTGCCAGCAGTTACTCGGACATAAATATATACGAGCAGTACTTC	CASSYSDINIYEQYF
TRBV10-3	TRBJ2-3	NA	NA	TGTGCCATCAGTGAGTCTCGATCTATGGGCACAGATACGCAGTATTTT	CAISESRSMGTDTQYF
TRBV7-8	TRBJ2-7	NA	NA	TGTGCCAGCAGCTTAGTGGCTAGCTCCTACGAGCAGTACTTC	CASSLVASSYEQYF
TRBV9	TRBJ1-3	NA	NA	TGTGCCAGCAGCGCCGAGGGGGTAACTGGAAACACCATATATTTT	CASSAEGVTGNTIYF
TRBV7-2	TRBJ2-7	TRBD1	NA	TGTGCCAGCAGCTTGGGACAGGGGGCGGCGTACGAGCAGTACTTC	CASSLGQGAAYEQYF
TRBV7-6	TRBJ2-5	TRBD1	NA	TGTGCCAGCAGCCCGCGACAGGGGGGTGTCGAGACCCAGTACTTC	CASSPRQGGVETQYF
TRBV13	TRBJ1-2	TRBD1	NA	TGTGCCAGCAGCATGAGGGGGCGCCGAACTTCCTATGGCTACACCTTC	CASSMRGRRTSYGYTF
TRBV9	TRBJ2-7	TRBD2	NA	TGTGCCAGCAGCGCCCAAGCGGGAACGTCCTACGAGCAGTACTTC	CASSAQAGTSYEQYF
TRBV5-1	TRBJ2-3	NA	NA	TGCGCCAGCAGCTTCTCGACAGGAGCTAGCACAGATACGCAGTATTTT	CASSFSTGASTDTQYF
TRBV6-5	TRBJ2-1	NA	NA	TGTGCCAGCAGTTACTCATACGCGGGAAAGAACAATGAGCAGTTCTTC	CASSYSYAGKNNEQFF
TRBV5-6	TRBJ1-1	NA	NA	TGTGCCAGCAGTTTCGACAGGACCTCAAACACTGAAGCTTTCTTT	CASSFDRTSNTEAFF
TRBV11-2	TRBJ2-1	TRBD2	NA	TGTGCCAGCAATGCGGGTGGGAGGGGTTACAATGAGCAGTTCTTC	CASNAGGRGYNEQFF
TRBV6-5	TRBJ1-5	NA	NA	TGTGCCAGTTCAGTAGGGAGGAGGCAGCCCCAGCATTTT	CASSVGRRQPQHF
TRBV18	TRBJ2-3	NA	NA	TGTGCCAGCTCAACACGATGGGGCGGAACAGATACGCAGTATTTT	CASSTRWGGTDTQYF
TRBV28	TRBJ2-1	TRBD1	NA	TGTGCCAGCTTATCGACCCGGGACAGGAAAGATGAGCAGTTCTTC	CASLSTRDRKDEQFF
TRBV5-1	TRBJ1-1	NA	NA	TGCGCCAGCAGCCTGCCCGGTGCAGGAGGGACTGAAGCTTTCTTT	CASSLPGAGGTEAFF
TRBV7-2	TRBJ2-1	TRBD2	once	TGTGCCAGCAGCCCCCCGGGACTAGCGGAGTACAATGAGCAGTTCTTC	CASSPPGLAEYNEQFF